Following are 10 T cell receptor beta chains from one sample sequenced in a study of PD-1 and CTLA-4 blockade in melanoma. Generated by immunoSEQ multiplex PCR, the TCRdb table keeps only in-frame clones and is missing some. This table has 9,000 to 13,000 clones, about four fifths appearing once. The input for sequencing was CD8+ T cells from peripheral blood, taken from a patient given anti-PD-1 treatment. The receptors were sampled from a human donor with melanoma.

The rearrangement joins TRBV19 to TRBJ2-1, with TRBD2 identical over 9 bases. The germline CDR1 and CDR2 sequences are LNHDA and SQIVND (reference sequence). This CDR3 has 19 residues. The ends lost 3 bases at V and 1 base at J; junction bases unmatched: 13. The CDR3 loop reads CASSMPGSGGLYSYNEQFF. CDR3 DNA: TGTGCCAGTAGTATGCCGGGGAGCGGGGGGCTTTATTCCTACAATGAGCAGTTCTTC.

This clone appeared a single time. The chain combines TRBV5-5 with TRBJ1-1; D remains ambiguous. Trimming took off 4 bases at V and 2 bases at J, with 3 bases between the two ends. Germline CDR1 is SGHKS and CDR2 is YYEKEE (reference sequence). The CDR3 extends over 11 amino acids. CDR3 loop: CASSPNTEAFF. The CDR3 nucleotides are TGTGCCAGCAGCCCCAACACTGAAGCTTTCTTT.

V is TRBV4-1 and J is TRBJ2-5, with a weak D call TRBD1 (5 bases). CDR1 is MGHRA, CDR2 YSYEKL, per germline. CDR3 length: 15 amino acids. V lost 4 bases to trimming and J lost 3 bases, with 15 bases between them. CDR3 sequence: CASSRGRAAEETQYF. CDR3 DNA sequence: TGCGCCAGCAGCCGGGGCAGGGCGGCCGAAGAGACCCAGTACTTC.

This chain connects TRBV2 to TRBJ2-7; D is perhaps TRBD1 or TRBD2 (6 bases each). From germline, CDR1 is SNHLY and CDR2 FYNNEI. The CDR3 is 15 amino acids. The germline V and J ends were trimmed by 6 bases and 3 bases, with 18 bases remaining between them. The CDR3 protein is CASRRGVGFNYEQYF. Here the CDR3 DNA reads TGTGCCAGCAGAAGGGGGGTGGGGTTCAACTACGAGCAGTACTTC.

This chain uses TRBV15 with TRBJ1-1; unclear D gene. V gave up 6 bases and J gave up 0 bases, with 8 bases separating them. CDR1 is LNHNV, CDR2 YYDKDF, per germline (reference sequence). This CDR3 is 13 amino acids long. The chain's CDR3 is CATRGGLNTEAFF. The CDR3 DNA reads as TGTGCCACCAGGGGAGGTCTGAACACTGAAGCTTTCTTT.

The chain employs TRBV3-1 (or the pseudogene TRBV3-2) and TRBJ2-3; TRBD2 matches 9 bases. Trimming cost V 4 bases and J 1 base; bases outside gene matches: 6. This CDR3 spans 16 amino acids. The germline V gene encodes CDR1 LGHDT and CDR2 YNNKEL (reference sequence). The CDR3 sequence: CASSRVAGDRTDTQYF. CDR3 DNA: TGTGCCAGCAGCCGAGTAGCGGGAGATCGCACAGATACGCAGTATTTT.

The chain couples TRBV4-1 to TRBJ2-7; D call uncertain. Germline loops: CDR1 MGHRA, CDR2 YSYEKL. V was shortened by 1 base and J by 7 bases, with 14 bases between the two germline ends. This CDR3 has 14 amino acids. The CDR3 sequence: CASSQVGPGSEQYF. The CDR3 DNA sequence: TGCGCCAGCAGCCAAGTTGGCCCAGGCTCTGAGCAGTACTTC.

The genes are TRBV18 and TRBJ2-7; 9 bases fit TRBD1. The CDR3 length is 17 residues. Germline V gives CDR1 KGHSH, CDR2 LQKENI. The J segment lost 2 bases and the V segment lost 5 bases, leaving 13 bases of the junction unmatched. DNA for the CDR3: TGTGCCAGCTCAACGGGACAGGGTAAGTTTTGCCCCTACGAGCAGTACTTC. This translates into CASSTGQGKFCPYEQYF. The full variable domain, its missing parts supplied by reference TRBV18 and TRBJ2-7, is NAGVMQNPRHLVRRRGQEARLRCSPMKGHSHVYWYRQLPEEGLKFMVYLQKENIIDESGMPKERFSAEFPKEGPSILRIQQVVRGDSAAYFCASSTGQGKFCPYEQYFGPGTRLTVT.

The chain carries TRBV13 and TRBJ1-1; TRBD1 is a possible D gene (6 bases). The CDR3 totals 13 residues. CDR1 and CDR2 (germline): PRHDT, FYEKMQ (reference sequence). Trimming left V 5 bases short and J 5 bases short, with 12 bases between. This CDR3 is CASSPGEVTEAFF. The CDR3 DNA sequence: TGTGCCAGCAGCCCAGGGGAGGTTACTGAAGCTTTCTTT. Filled out from reference TRBV13 and TRBJ1-1, the complete variable domain reads AAGVIQSPRHLIKEKRETATLKCYPIPRHDTVYWYQQGPGQDPQFLISFYEKMQSDKGSIPDRFSAQQFSDYHSELNMSSLELGDSALYFCASSPGEVTEAFFGQGTRLTVV.

This clone showed up just a few times. The chain couples TRBV2 to TRBJ1-1, with D hard to call. The CDR3 sequence is 11 residues long. Germline CDR1 SNHLY, CDR2 FYNNEI. V was cut by 6 bases and J by 4 bases, with 6 bases left in between. CDR3 region: CASSRSTEAFF. CDR3 coding DNA: TGTGCCAGCAGCAGGAGCACTGAAGCTTTCTTT.